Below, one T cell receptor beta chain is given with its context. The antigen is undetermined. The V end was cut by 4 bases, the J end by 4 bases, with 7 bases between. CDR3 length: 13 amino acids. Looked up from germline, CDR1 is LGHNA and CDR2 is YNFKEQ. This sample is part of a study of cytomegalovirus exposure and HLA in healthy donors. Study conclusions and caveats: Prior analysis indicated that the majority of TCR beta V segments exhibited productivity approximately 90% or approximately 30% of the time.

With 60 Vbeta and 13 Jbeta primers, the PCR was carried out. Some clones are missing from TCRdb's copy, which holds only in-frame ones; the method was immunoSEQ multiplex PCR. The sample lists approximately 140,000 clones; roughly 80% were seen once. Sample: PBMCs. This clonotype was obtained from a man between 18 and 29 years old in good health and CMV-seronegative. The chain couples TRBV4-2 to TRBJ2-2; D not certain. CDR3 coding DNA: TGTGCCAGCAGCCCCCTAATCACCGGGGAGCTGTTTTTT. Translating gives CASSPLITGELFF.